What follows are 17 T cell receptor beta chains derived from one specimen sequenced in a study of blood T cell repertoires in COVID-19. Only in-frame clones appear in the TCRdb table, and some are missing; sequencing was by immunoSEQ multiplex PCR. The sample holds around 100,000 clones; 65% to 75% are singletons and the top ten take roughly 6%. The sequenced sample was peripheral blood. All receptors come from an elderly man with acute or convalescent COVID-19.

A single count supports this clone. The rearrangement links TRBV5-6 to TRBJ2-1; perhaps TRBD1 as D (5 bases). Trimming took 6 bases from V and 0 from J, leaving 16 bases between them. The germline CDR1 and CDR2 sequences are SGHDT and YYEEEE. The CDR3 consists of 16 residues. The CDR3 nucleotides are TGTGCCAGCACCGACAGTATTTCGAGCTCCTACAATGAGCAGTTCTTC. Protein product: CASTDSISSSYNEQFF. Supplemented by reference TRBV5-6 and TRBJ2-1, the full variable domain reads DAGVTQSPTHLIKTRGQQVTLRCSPKSGHDTVSWYQQALGQGPQFIFQYYEEEERQRGNFPDRFSGHQFPNYSSELNVNALLLGDSALYLCASTDSISSSYNEQFFGPGTRLTVL.

This clone came up once. The chain uses TRBV5-6 and TRBJ2-4, with a weak D call TRBD2 (5 bases). V was cut by 9 bases and J by 1 base, with 8 bases left in between. Germline V gene lookup returns CDR1 SGHDT and CDR2 YYEEEE. The CDR3 has 12 amino acids. The CDR3 DNA sequence: TGTGCCACCGGGATCGCCAAAAACATTCAGTACTTC. Amino acids: CATGIAKNIQYF.

This chain uses TRBV9 with TRBJ2-5; 7 bases line up with TRBD2. The CDR3 covers 14 residues. Per germline, CDR1 SGDLS and CDR2 YYNGEE. The trim removed 2 bases at V and 6 bases at J, leaving 7 bases unmatched. The DNA of the CDR3 is TGTGCCAGCAGCGTCGGGGAGGGAGGGCAGACCCAGTACTTC. Its translation is CASSVGEGGQTQYF.

This chain connects TRBV5-5 to TRBJ2-7; perhaps TRBD2 as D (6 bases). V was cut by 4 bases and J by 4 bases, with 15 bases left in between. Per the germline V gene, CDR1 is SGHKS and CDR2 is YYEKEE (reference sequence). The CDR3 sequence is 14 residues long. CDR3 sequence: CASSRGTDLYEQYF. In nucleotides, the CDR3 is TGTGCCAGCAGCCGCGGGACGGATCTTTACGAGCAGTACTTC. The whole variable domain, remainder taken from reference TRBV5-5 and TRBJ2-7, is DAGVTQSPTHLIKTRGQQVTLRCSPISGHKSVSWYQQVLGQGPQFIFQYYEKEERGRGNFPDRFSARQFPNYSSELNVNALLLGDSALYLCASSRGTDLYEQYFGPGTRLTVT.

The gene calls are TRBV9 and TRBJ2-2; 12 positions match TRBD2. This CDR3 comprises 16 residues. CDR1 and CDR2 from the germline V gene are SGDLS and YYNGEE. Losses at the gene ends were 0 bases for V and 7 bases for J; bases not matched to a gene: 4. The CDR3, as DNA: TGTGCCAGCAGCGTAGGATCTAGCGGGAGGGTCGGGGAGCTGTTTTTT. Its protein is CASSVGSSGRVGELFF.

Only a few counts were recorded for this clone. The chain combines TRBV7-9 with TRBJ1-2, with D unresolved. From germline, CDR1 is SEHNR and CDR2 FQNEAQ (reference sequence). V gave up 5 bases and J gave up 7 bases, with 11 bases separating them. The CDR3 has 12 residues. CDR3 residues: CASSTLEFGYTF. Written as DNA, the CDR3 is TGTGCCAGCAGCACCCTAGAATTTGGCTACACCTTC.

This clone is a singleton in its sample. This rearrangement joins TRBV5-1 to TRBJ2-2; 8 bases are shared with TRBD1. V lost 4 bases to trimming and J lost 4 bases; unmatched junction nucleotides: 3. CDR1 is SGHRS, CDR2 YFSETQ, per germline. The CDR3 runs 14 residues. CDR3 loop: CASSADRGTGELFF. In DNA, the CDR3 is TGCGCCAGCAGCGCAGACAGGGGCACCGGGGAGCTGTTTTTT.

The chain joins TRBV19 to TRBJ2-1, with D tentatively TRBD2 (5 bases). Germline loops: CDR1 LNHDA, CDR2 SQIVND (reference sequence). The V end was cut by 3 bases, the J end by 3 bases, with 9 bases between. This CDR3 spans 14 amino acids. This CDR3 reads CASSMLADYNEQFF. CDR3 bases: TGTGCCAGTAGTATGCTAGCAGACTACAATGAGCAGTTCTTC.

This clone showed up many times. V is TRBV6-5 and J is TRBJ2-4; 7 bases fit TRBD1. From germline, CDR1 is MNHEY and CDR2 SVGAGI. Unmatched junction bases numbered 6, after V lost 6 bases and J lost 4 bases. This CDR3 comprises 14 residues. The CDR3 nucleotides are TGTGCCAGCAGCCAGGGACAGTTAAAAAACATTCAGTACTTC. Amino acids: CASSQGQLKNIQYF.

The chain carries TRBV2 and TRBJ2-4; 8 nucleotides agree with TRBD1. The germline V gene encodes CDR1 SNHLY and CDR2 FYNNEI. There are 14 residues in the CDR3. V lost 7 bases, J lost 7 bases, and 9 bases stayed unmatched. CDR3 residues: CASIGQGVGNIQYF. CDR3 in DNA: TGTGCCAGCATCGGACAGGGCGTCGGGAACATTCAGTACTTC.

The gene calls are TRBV24-1 and TRBJ2-3; 13 nucleotides agree with TRBD2. This CDR3 contains 17 residues. In germline, CDR1 is KGHDR, CDR2 SFDVKD. V was pared by 4 bases and J by 2 bases, with 5 bases of the junction left unmatched. The CDR3 sequence: CATSESLAGGPTDTQYF. Here the CDR3 DNA reads TGTGCCACCAGTGAGTCACTAGCGGGAGGGCCCACAGATACGCAGTATTTT.

By sample fraction, this clone is medium-sized. The chain combines TRBV5-1 with TRBJ2-3; 12 nucleotides match TRBD1. The CDR3 has 17 amino acids. Losses at the gene ends were 5 bases for V and 1 base for J; bases not matched to a gene: 8. CDR1 and CDR2 from the germline V gene are SGHRS and YFSETQ. CDR3 nucleotides: TGCGCCAGCAGTACCGGGACAGGGGGCGTTGGCACAGATACGCAGTATTTT. Translated: CASSTGTGGVGTDTQYF.

The CDR3, as DNA: TGTGCCAGCAGTTACACCCGGGTGTCCGGCTACACCTTC. It codes for CASSYTRVSGYTF. V is TRBV6-5 and J is TRBJ1-2; D uncertain. Germline assignment: CDR1 MNHEY and CDR2 SVGAGI. The CDR3 contains 13 residues. V gave up 2 bases and J gave up 8 bases, with 12 bases separating them.

The J gene is TRBJ2-1, the V gene TRBV18, with a tentative D call TRBD2 (6 bases). Germline CDR1 reads KGHSH; CDR2 reads LQKENI. The V end was cut by 5 bases, the J end by 9 bases, with 17 bases between. The CDR3 consists of 14 residues. The CDR3 bases are TGTGCCAGCTCATGGAGGGAATTTTCCTCTGAGCAGTTCTTC. Residues: CASSWREFSSEQFF.

This clone has more than one count but fewer than ten. The chain combines TRBV3-1 (or the pseudogene TRBV3-2) with TRBJ2-7; possible D gene TRBD2, 7 bases. Deletions cut 0 bases from V and 7 bases from J, with 19 bases between. CDR1 is LGHDT and CDR2 is YNNKEL in the germline V gene (reference sequence). The CDR3 runs 16 residues. The CDR3 DNA reads as TGTGCCAGCAGCCAAGAGGTGTCGGGGGGCGGAGAAGAGCAGTACTTC. As protein: CASSQEVSGGGEEQYF.

The chain couples TRBV28 to TRBJ1-2; perhaps TRBD1 as D (5 bases). V lost 6 bases and J 4 bases, leaving 9 bases between the germline ends. The CDR3 sequence is 12 residues long. Germline V gives CDR1 MDHEN, CDR2 SYDVKM. In DNA form, the CDR3 reads TGTGCCAGCAGCCGCAGGGTCTATGGCTACACCTTC. Translation: CASSRRVYGYTF.

There are a few counts of this clone. The same CDR3 is also encoded by other DNA sequences in this sample. The rearrangement joins TRBV28 to TRBJ1-2, with 8 bases aligning to TRBD1. Looked up from germline, CDR1 is MDHEN and CDR2 is SYDVKM. This CDR3 spans 13 amino acids. Trimming removed 6 bases from V and 8 bases from J; junction bases left unmatched: 8. CDR3 sequence: CASSLTGGSGYTF. The CDR3 nucleotides read TGTGCCAGCAGCCTAACAGGGGGGAGCGGCTACACCTTC.